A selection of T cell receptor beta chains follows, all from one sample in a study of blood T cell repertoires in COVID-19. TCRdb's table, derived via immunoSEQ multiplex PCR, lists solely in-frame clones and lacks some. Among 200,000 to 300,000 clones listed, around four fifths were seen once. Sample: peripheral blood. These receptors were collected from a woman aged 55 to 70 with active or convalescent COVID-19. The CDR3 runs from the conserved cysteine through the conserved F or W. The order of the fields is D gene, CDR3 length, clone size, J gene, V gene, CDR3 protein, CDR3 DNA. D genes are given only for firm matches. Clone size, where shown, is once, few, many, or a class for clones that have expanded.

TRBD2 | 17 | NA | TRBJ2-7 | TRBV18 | CASSPRRTSGSSYEQYF | TGTGCCAGCTCACCACGACGGACTAGCGGTTCCTCCTACGAGCAGTACTTC
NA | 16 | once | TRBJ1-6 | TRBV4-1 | CASSPTEEPYNSPLHF | TGCGCCAGCAGCCCGACAGAAGAGCCCTATAATTCACCCCTCCACTTT
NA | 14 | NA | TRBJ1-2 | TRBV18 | CASSPGARNYGYTF | TGTGCCAGCTCCCCTGGGGCGCGGAACTATGGCTACACCTTC
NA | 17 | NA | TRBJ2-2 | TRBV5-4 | CASSSQAFGANTGELFF | TGTGCCAGCAGCTCCCAGGCGTTTGGTGCTAACACCGGGGAGCTGTTTTTT
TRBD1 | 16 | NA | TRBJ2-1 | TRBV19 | CASSFGGTGFDNEQFF | TGTGCCAGTAGTTTCGGGGGGACAGGGTTCGACAATGAGCAGTTCTTC
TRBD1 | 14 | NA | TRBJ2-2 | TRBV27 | CASSSGTGVGELFF | TGTGCCAGCAGTTCCGGGACAGGGGTCGGGGAGCTGTTTTTT
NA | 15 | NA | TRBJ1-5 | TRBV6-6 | CASSFGTMSNQPQHF | TGTGCCAGCAGTTTCGGGACAATGAGCAATCAGCCCCAGCATTTT
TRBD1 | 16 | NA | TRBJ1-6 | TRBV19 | CASSIGLGRGPSPLHF | TGTGCCAGTAGTATTGGATTAGGCAGGGGGCCTTCACCCCTCCACTTT
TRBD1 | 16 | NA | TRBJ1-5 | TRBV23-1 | CASSQSATGGNQPQHF | TGCGCCAGCAGTCAATCCGCGACAGGGGGCAATCAGCCCCAGCATTTT
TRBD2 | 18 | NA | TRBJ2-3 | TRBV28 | CASSLSLGTSGGVFTQYF | TGTGCCAGCAGTTTATCCCTGGGGACTAGCGGGGGGGTTTTTACGCAGTATTTT
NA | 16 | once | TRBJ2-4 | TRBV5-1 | CASKSEGTLAKNIQYF | TGCGCCAGCAAATCGGAGGGGACTCTAGCCAAAAACATTCAGTACTTC
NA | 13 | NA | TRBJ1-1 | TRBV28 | CASIKQANTEAFF | TGTGCCAGCATTAAACAGGCGAACACTGAAGCTTTCTTT
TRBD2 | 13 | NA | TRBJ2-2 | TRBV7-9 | CARAGVTPGELFF | TGTGCGCGGGCGGGGGTCACCCCCGGGGAGCTGTTTTTT
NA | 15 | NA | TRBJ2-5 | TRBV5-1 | CASSSPGQGVETQYF | TGCGCCAGCAGCTCCCCCGGACAAGGGGTCGAGACCCAGTACTTC
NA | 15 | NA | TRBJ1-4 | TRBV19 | CASSIAGVRGEKLFF | TGTGCCAGTAGTATAGCAGGGGTCCGTGGGGAAAAACTGTTTTTT